One and the same sample provided the 8 T cell receptor beta chains below, sequenced in a study of blood T cell repertoires in COVID-19. Profiling relied on immunoSEQ multiplex PCR, and the TCRdb table lists in-frame clones only, not all of them. The table shows under 350,000 clones, with about nine tenths occurring only once. The sequencing sample was made of peripheral blood. Receptors were obtained from a woman aged 25 to 45 with COVID-19, enrolled during active disease.

The gene calls are TRBV5-1 and TRBJ2-3; TRBD1 matches at 10 bases. V gave up 0 bases and J gave up 4 bases; unmatched junction bases: 8. Germline V gives CDR1 SGHRS, CDR2 YFSETQ. This CDR3 is 17 amino acids long. The CDR3: CASSLGSLGTGADTQYF. The CDR3 coding sequence is TGCGCCAGCAGCTTGGGGTCCTTAGGGACAGGGGCAGATACGCAGTATTTT.

The rearrangement joins TRBV19 to TRBJ1-5, with 8 bases lining up with TRBD1. The V gene's germline CDR1 is LNHDA and CDR2 SQIVND (reference sequence). The CDR3 length is 18 residues. With V trimmed by 5 bases and J by 2 bases, 14 bases remained unmatched. The CDR3 sequence: CASSLPRDRPTGNQPQHF. Written as DNA, the CDR3 is TGTGCCAGTAGTCTCCCCCGGGACAGGCCAACGGGCAATCAGCCCCAGCATTTT.

The genes are TRBV30 and TRBJ2-3, with 10 bases that match TRBD1. The CDR3 extends over 14 amino acids. After removal of 5 bases from V and 5 bases from J, the junction contained 7 bases not matched to a gene. CDR1 GTSNPN and CDR2 SVGIG come from the germline V gene (reference sequence). This CDR3 reads CAWAGQGFIDTQYF. Here the CDR3 DNA reads TGTGCCTGGGCGGGACAGGGGTTTATAGATACGCAGTATTTT.

The chain is built from TRBV10-3 and TRBJ2-2, with 15 positions matching TRBD2. The CDR3 consists of 17 residues. Germline CDR1 is ENHRY and CDR2 is SYGVKD. V lost 8 bases and J lost 6; bases outside the gene matches: 10. The CDR3 bases are TGTGCCATCCGGGTAGGACTAGCGGGGGGGACTGCCGGGGAGCTGTTTTTT. It yields the protein CAIRVGLAGGTAGELFF.

This clone was seen just once. This sequence joins TRBV28 and TRBJ2-7, with TRBD1 identical over 8 bases. This CDR3 spans 14 amino acids. Germline-derived CDR1 and CDR2 are MDHEN and SYDVKM. J gave up 6 bases and V 4 bases, and 8 bases lay outside the gene matches. The CDR3 sequence is CASSSLGTGFEQYV. Written as DNA, the CDR3 is TGTGCCAGCAGTTCCCTGGGGACAGGATTCGAGCAGTACGTC.

On this clone itself: Other nucleotide sequences in the sample specify the same CDR3. The CDR3 spells CASSYGGNQPQHF. CDR3 nucleotide sequence: TGTGCCAGCAGTTACGGAGGAAATCAGCCCCAGCATTTT. V gene TRBV12-3 or TRBV12-4 combines with J gene TRBJ1-5; D gene ambiguous. The CDR3 covers 13 residues. Trimming shortened V by 4 bases and J by 4 bases, and 8 bases separated the two germline ends.

The rearrangement links TRBV19 to TRBJ2-2; 11 bases agree with TRBD1. Germline V gene sequence: CDR1 LNHDA, CDR2 SQIVND (reference sequence). This CDR3 contains 17 residues. Germline trimming cut 5 bases from V and 1 base from J; bases unmatched to any gene: 6. DNA for the CDR3: TGTGCCAGTAGTTCGTGGGGACAGGGGGGGAACACCGGGGAGCTGTTTTTT. Its translation is CASSSWGQGGNTGELFF.

In its sample, this clone was seen a few times. The rearrangement links TRBV7-2 to TRBJ1-2, with TRBD1 matching over 7 bases. Germline CDR1 reads SGHTA; CDR2 reads FQGNSA. This CDR3 region has 15 residues. The ends lost 6 bases at V and 4 bases at J; junction bases unmatched: 11. CDR3 sequence: CASSLAGTDLYGYTF. The CDR3 DNA sequence: TGTGCCAGCAGTTTGGCCGGGACAGACCTCTATGGCTACACCTTC.